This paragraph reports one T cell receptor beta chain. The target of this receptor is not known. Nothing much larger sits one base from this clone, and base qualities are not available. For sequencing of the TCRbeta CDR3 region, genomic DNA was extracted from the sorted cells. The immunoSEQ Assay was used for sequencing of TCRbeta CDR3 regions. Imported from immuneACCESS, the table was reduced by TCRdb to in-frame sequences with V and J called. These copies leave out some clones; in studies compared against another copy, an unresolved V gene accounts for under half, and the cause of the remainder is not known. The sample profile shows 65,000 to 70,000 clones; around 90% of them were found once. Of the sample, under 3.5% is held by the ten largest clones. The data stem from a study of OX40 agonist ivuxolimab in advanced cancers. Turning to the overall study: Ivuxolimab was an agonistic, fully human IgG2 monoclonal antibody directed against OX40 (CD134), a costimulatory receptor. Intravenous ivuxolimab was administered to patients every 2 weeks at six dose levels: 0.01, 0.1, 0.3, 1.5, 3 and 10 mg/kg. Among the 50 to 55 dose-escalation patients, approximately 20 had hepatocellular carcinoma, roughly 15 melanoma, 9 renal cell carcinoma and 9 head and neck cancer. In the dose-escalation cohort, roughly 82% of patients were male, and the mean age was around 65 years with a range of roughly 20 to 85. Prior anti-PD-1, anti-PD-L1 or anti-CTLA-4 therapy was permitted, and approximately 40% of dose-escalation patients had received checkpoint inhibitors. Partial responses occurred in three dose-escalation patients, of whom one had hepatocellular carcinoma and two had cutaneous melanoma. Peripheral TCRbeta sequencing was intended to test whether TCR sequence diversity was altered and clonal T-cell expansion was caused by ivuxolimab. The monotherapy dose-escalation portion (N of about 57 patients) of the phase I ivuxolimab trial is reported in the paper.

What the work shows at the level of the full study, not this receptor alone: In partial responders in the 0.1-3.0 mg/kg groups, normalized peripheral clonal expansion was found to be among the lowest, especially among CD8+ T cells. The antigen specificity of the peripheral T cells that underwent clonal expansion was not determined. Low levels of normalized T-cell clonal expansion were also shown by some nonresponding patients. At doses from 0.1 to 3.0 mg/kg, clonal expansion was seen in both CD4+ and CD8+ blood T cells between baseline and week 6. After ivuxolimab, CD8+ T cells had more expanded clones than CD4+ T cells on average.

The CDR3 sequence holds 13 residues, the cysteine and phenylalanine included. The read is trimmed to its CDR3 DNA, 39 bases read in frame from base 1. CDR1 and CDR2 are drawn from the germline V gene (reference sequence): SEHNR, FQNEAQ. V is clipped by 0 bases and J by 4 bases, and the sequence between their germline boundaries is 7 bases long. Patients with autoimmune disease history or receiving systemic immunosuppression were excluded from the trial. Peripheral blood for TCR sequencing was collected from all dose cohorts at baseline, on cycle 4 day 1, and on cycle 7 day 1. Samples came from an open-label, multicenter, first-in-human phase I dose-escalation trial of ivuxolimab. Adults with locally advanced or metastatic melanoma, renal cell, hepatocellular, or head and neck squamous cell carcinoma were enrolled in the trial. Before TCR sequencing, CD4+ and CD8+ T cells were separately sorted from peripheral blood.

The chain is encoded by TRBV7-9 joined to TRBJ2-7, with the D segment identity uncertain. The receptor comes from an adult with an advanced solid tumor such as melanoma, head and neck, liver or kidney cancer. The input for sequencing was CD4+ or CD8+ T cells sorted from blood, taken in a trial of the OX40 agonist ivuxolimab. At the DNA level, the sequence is TGTGCCAGCAGCTTAGCCCCGAATTACGAGCAGTACTTC. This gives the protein CASSLAPNYEQYF.